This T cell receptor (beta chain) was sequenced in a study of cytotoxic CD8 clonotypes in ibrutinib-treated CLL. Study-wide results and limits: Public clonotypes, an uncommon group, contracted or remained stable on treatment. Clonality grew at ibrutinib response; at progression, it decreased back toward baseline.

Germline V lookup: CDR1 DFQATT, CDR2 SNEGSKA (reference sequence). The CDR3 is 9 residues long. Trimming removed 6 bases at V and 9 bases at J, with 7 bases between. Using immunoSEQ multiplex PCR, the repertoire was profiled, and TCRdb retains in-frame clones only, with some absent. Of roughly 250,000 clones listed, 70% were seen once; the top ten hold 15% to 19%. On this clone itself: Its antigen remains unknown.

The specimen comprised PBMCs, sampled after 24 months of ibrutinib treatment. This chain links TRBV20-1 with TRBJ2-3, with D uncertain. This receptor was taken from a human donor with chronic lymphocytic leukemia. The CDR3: CSAHRTQYF. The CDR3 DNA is TGCAGTGCCCACAGAACGCAGTATTTT.